Sequencing of this T cell receptor (beta chain) was carried out in a study of blood T cell repertoires in COVID-19. Study-level information: The samples span acute and convalescent COVID-19 from the United States, Italy and Spain. From T cells, B-cell-depleted T cells, or PBMCs came the material, which was cDNA or gDNA.

Assay: immunoSEQ multiplex PCR; the TCRdb copy retains only in-frame clones and omits some. The sample yields some 330,000 clones, 88% seen once. Recruits, aged about 18 to 90 years, lived in 20 to 30 US areas. What the recovered Cohort 3 donors had was two negative PCRs, clearance, or symptom resolution. Germline V gene data show CDR1 as MDHEN and CDR2 as SYDVKM. Trimming took off 3 bases at V and 6 bases at J, with 13 bases between the two ends. The CDR3 covers 14 residues. This receptor was obtained from a man aged 30 to 39 who had recovered from COVID-19. Sample: PBMCs or T cells enriched from blood (not recorded which). The chain has TRBV28 and TRBJ2-3, with D maybe TRBD1 (7 bases). The CDR3 is CASSFAPGGDTQYF. The CDR3 DNA is TGTGCCAGCAGTTTTGCCCCAGGGGGGGATACGCAGTATTTT.